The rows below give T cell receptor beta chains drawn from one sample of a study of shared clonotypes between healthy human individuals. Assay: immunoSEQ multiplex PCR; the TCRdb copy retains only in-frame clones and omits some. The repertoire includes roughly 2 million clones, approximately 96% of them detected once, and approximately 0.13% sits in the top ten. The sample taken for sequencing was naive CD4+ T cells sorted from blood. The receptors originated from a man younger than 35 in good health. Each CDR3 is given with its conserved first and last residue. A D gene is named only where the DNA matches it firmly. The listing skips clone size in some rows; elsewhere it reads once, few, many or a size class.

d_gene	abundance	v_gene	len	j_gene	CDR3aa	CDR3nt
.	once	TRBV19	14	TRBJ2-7	CASRQVGEKYEQYF	TGTGCCAGTCGGCAGGTTGGGGAAAAATACGAGCAGTACTTC
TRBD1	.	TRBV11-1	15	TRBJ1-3	CASSSTGMGGNTIYF	TGTGCCAGCAGCTCGACAGGGATGGGAGGAAACACCATATATTTT
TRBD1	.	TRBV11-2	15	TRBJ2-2	CASSLESQGTGELFF	TGTGCCAGCAGCTTAGAATCACAGGGGACCGGGGAGCTGTTTTTT
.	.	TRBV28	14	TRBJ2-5	CASSPSGLAETQYF	TGTGCCAGCAGTCCTTCGGGACTGGCAGAGACCCAGTACTTC
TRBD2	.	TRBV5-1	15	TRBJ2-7	CASSLGGTSSYEQYF	TGCGCCAGCAGCCTAGGGGGGACTAGCTCCTACGAGCAGTACTTC
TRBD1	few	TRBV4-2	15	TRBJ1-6	CASSQSGTGNSPLHF	TGTGCCAGCAGCCAATCCGGGACAGGCAATTCACCCCTCCACTTT
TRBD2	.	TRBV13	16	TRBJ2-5	CASSRPRLAKQETQYF	TGTGCCAGCAGCCGCCCCAGACTAGCGAAACAAGAGACCCAGTACTTC
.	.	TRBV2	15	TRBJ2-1	CASSEARSSGNEQFF	TGTGCCAGCAGTGAAGCCCGCAGTAGTGGGAATGAGCAGTTCTTC
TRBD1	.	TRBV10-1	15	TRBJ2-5	CASSVGTGGWETQYF	TGCGCCAGCAGTGTAGGGACAGGGGGCTGGGAGACCCAGTACTTC
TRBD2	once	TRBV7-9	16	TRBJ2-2	CASSTRVAGDTGELFF	TGTGCCAGCAGCACCCGGGTAGCGGGAGACACCGGGGAGCTGTTTTTT
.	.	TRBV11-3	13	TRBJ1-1	CASSLRSGTEAFF	TGTGCCAGCAGCTTACGGTCGGGCACTGAAGCTTTCTTT
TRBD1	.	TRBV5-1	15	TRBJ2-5	CASSYTDRDEETQYF	TGCGCCAGCAGCTACACCGACAGGGATGAAGAGACCCAGTACTTC
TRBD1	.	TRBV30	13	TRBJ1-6	CAWSRQGSSPLHF	TGTGCCTGGAGTCGACAGGGGAGTTCACCCCTCCACTTT
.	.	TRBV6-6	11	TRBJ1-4	CASSSSEKLFF	TGTGCCAGCAGTTCTAGCGAAAAACTGTTTTTT
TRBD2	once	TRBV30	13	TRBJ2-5	CACSAGGQETQYF	TGTGCCTGCAGTGCGGGGGGGCAAGAGACCCAGTACTTC
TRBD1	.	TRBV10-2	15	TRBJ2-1	CASMGLGTGMNEQFF	TGCGCCAGCATGGGGTTGGGGACAGGTATGAATGAGCAGTTCTTC
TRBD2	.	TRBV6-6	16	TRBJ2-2	CASRDRTSGNTGELFF	TGTGCCAGCAGGGATCGGACTAGCGGGAACACCGGGGAGCTGTTTTTT
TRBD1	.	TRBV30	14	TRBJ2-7	CAWSFRTGWGEQYF	TGTGCCTGGAGTTTTCGGACAGGGTGGGGCGAGCAGTACTTC
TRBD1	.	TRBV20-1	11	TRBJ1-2	CGGTGDYGYTF	TGCGGCGGGACAGGGGACTATGGCTACACCTTC
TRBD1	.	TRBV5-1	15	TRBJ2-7	CASSSGQGAAYEQYF	TGCGCCAGCAGCTCGGGACAGGGGGCTGCCTACGAGCAGTACTTC
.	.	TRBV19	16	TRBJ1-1	CASSTQFSVMNTEAFF	TGTGCCAGTAGTACTCAATTCAGCGTGATGAACACTGAAGCTTTCTTT
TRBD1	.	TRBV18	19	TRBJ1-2	CASSPRIEQGKSKNYGYTF	TGTGCCAGCTCACCGAGAATCGAACAGGGGAAATCGAAAAACTATGGCTACACCTTC
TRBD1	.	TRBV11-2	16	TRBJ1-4	CASSFNRGQFNEKLFF	TGTGCCAGCAGCTTCAACAGGGGACAGTTTAATGAAAAACTGTTTTTT
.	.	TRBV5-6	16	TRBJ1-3	CASSLRVQGSGNTIYF	TGTGCCAGCAGCCTCCGGGTCCAGGGCTCTGGAAACACCATATATTTT
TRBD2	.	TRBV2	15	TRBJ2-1	CASSYFSGWEDEQFF	TGTGCCAGCAGTTATTTTAGCGGGTGGGAAGATGAGCAGTTCTTC
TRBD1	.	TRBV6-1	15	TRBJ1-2	CASSSSGTGRYGYTF	TGTGCCAGCAGTTCGTCCGGGACAGGGCGGTATGGCTACACCTTC
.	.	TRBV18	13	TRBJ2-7	CASSPTATYEQYF	TGTGCCAGCTCACCGACAGCCACCTACGAGCAGTACTTC
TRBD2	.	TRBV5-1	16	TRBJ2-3	CASSLETSGPTDTQYF	TGCGCCAGCAGCTTGGAGACTAGCGGGCCCACAGATACGCAGTATTTT
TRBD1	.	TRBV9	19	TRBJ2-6	CASSVEPGQGNSGANVLTF	TGTGCCAGCAGCGTAGAACCGGGACAGGGCAACTCTGGGGCCAACGTCCTGACTTTC
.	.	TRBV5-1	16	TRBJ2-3	CASSLLVSGRGDTQYF	TGCGCCAGCAGCTTGCTTGTTAGCGGTCGGGGGGATACGCAGTATTTT
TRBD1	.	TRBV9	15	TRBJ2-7	CASSVGQGLSYEQYF	TGTGCCAGCAGCGTTGGACAGGGGCTCTCCTACGAGCAGTACTTC
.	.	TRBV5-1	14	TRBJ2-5	CASSLQGRQETQYF	TGCGCCAGCAGCCTACAGGGTAGGCAAGAGACCCAGTACTTC
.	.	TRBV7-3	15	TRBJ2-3	CASSLGRGSTDTQYF	TGTGCCAGCAGCCTAGGGCGGGGTAGCACAGATACGCAGTATTTT
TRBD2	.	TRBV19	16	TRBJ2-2	CARIGRAGANTGELFF	TGTGCCAGGATAGGGAGAGCGGGGGCGAACACCGGGGAGCTGTTTTTT
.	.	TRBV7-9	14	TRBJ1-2	CASSLAPGVDGYTF	TGTGCCAGCAGCTTAGCGCCAGGGGTCGATGGCTACACCTTC
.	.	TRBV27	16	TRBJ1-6	CASSLEELGQKLPLHF	TGTGCCAGCAGTTTAGAGGAGTTAGGACAAAAATTGCCCCTCCACTTT
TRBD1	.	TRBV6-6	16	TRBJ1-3	CASSPRTGVSGNTIYF	TGTGCCAGCAGTCCCCGGACAGGGGTCTCTGGAAACACCATATATTTT
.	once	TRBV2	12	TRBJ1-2	CASRVAQELNTF	TGTGCCAGCAGGGTCGCCCAAGAGCTCAACACCTTC
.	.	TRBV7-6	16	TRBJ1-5	CASSSRRGARNQPQHF	TGTGCCAGCAGCTCCCGACGCGGAGCCCGCAATCAGCCCCAGCATTTT
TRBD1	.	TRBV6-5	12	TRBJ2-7	CASRRGRHEQYF	TGTGCCAGCCGAAGGGGGCGGCACGAGCAGTACTTC
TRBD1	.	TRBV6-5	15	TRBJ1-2	CASSSTGGTHYGYTF	TGTGCCAGCAGTTCTACAGGGGGCACCCACTATGGCTACACCTTC
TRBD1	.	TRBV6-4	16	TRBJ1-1	CASRRTGGGMNTEAFF	TGTGCCAGCAGGAGGACAGGGGGCGGGATGAACACTGAAGCTTTCTTT
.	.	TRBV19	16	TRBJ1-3	CASSMTAVFSGNTIYF	TGTGCCAGTAGTATGACAGCCGTGTTCTCTGGAAACACCATATATTTT
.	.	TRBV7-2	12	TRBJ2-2	CASSPCPGELFF	TGTGCCAGCAGCCCCTGCCCCGGGGAGCTGTTTTTT
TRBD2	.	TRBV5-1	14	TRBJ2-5	CASRRAGEEETQYF	TGCGCCAGCAGGAGAGCGGGAGAGGAAGAGACCCAGTACTTC
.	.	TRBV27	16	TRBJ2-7	CASTQVYQGPATKQYF	TGTGCCAGCACCCAGGTTTACCAGGGACCCGCTACGAAGCAGTACTTC
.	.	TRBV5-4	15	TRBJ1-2	CASSLGRGANYGYTF	TGTGCCAGCAGCTTGGGCAGGGGAGCCAACTATGGCTACACCTTC